The 12 T cell receptor beta chains given below trace back to one sample, sequenced in a study of low-dose radiotherapy and immunotherapy resistance in tumors. Primers targeting TRAV and TRBV primed first-strand cDNA, covering alpha and beta chains. TCRs were amplified for roughly 20 PCR cycles with a constant-region primer and V-primer adapter. TCRdb passed the reads through MiXCR, listing each CDR3 protein once. The sample lists around 58,000 distinct CDR3 sequences, around a quarter seen once, with under 7% in the top ten. Time point reported: after trial treatment. Treatment noted: LDRT plus nivolumab, ipilimumab, low-dose cyclophosphamide and aspirin (RACIN trial). This material consisted of PBMCs, taken after low-dose radiotherapy plus immunotherapy. These receptors originate from a male donor with prostate cancer.

This clonotype was seen at least ten times. The rearrangement links TRBV19 to TRBJ2-1; D not resolved. The V and J ends lost 1 base and 4 bases respectively, with 14 bases between them. The germline V gene encodes CDR1 LNHDA and CDR2 SQIVND (reference sequence). The CDR3 contains 16 residues. CDR3: CASSIAEAQKYNEQFF. CDR3 sequence (DNA): TGTGCCAGTAGTATAGCCGAGGCCCAAAAATACAATGAGCAGTTCTTC.

The V and J genes are TRBV7-6 and TRBJ2-7, with D unresolved. V lost 5 bases, J lost 1 base, and 9 bases lay in between. The CDR3 contains 13 residues. Germline V lookup: CDR1 SGHVS, CDR2 FNYEAQ. The CDR3 nucleotides are TGTGCCAGCAGCCAGAGCCAATCCTACGAGCAGTACTTC. This sequence encodes CASSQSQSYEQYF.

The genes are TRBV11-3 and TRBJ1-6; unclear D gene. Trimming took 4 bases from V and 13 from J, leaving 17 bases between them. The CDR3 length is 14 residues. Germline V lookup: CDR1 SGHNT, CDR2 YENEEA. The CDR3, as DNA: TGTGCCAGCAGCTACAGAGACGGCTCGGGTCCCCTCCACTTT. This gives the protein CASSYRDGSGPLHF.

This clonotype showed up many times. V usage is TRBV4-3 and J usage is TRBJ1-2; a possible D gene is TRBD1 (5 bases). The CDR3 totals 14 residues. Germline values: CDR1 LGHNA, CDR2 YSLEER. The V end lost 0 bases, the J end lost 8 bases, and 13 bases lay between the germline ends. CDR3 nucleotides: TGCGCCAGCAGCCAAGATTTGGCAGGGTGGGGCTACACCTTC. Translating gives CASSQDLAGWGYTF.

This clonotype was counted a few times. This chain connects TRBV28 to TRBJ1-5; the match to TRBD1 covers 9 bases. Germline CDR1 reads MDHEN; CDR2 reads SYDVKM. This CDR3 spans 15 amino acids. After removal of 5 bases from V and 7 bases from J, the junction contained 9 bases not matched to a gene. CDR3 in amino acids: CASSRPGTGWQPQHF. For the CDR3, the DNA is TGTGCCAGCAGTCGTCCCGGGACAGGGTGGCAGCCCCAGCATTTT.

Ten or more counts support this clonotype. The rearrangement links TRBV5-1 to TRBJ2-5; no definite D call. The CDR3 spans 13 residues. The ends were cut back, 4 bases at V and 1 base at J, with 8 bases in the middle. Germline V gene sequence: CDR1 SGHRS, CDR2 YFSETQ. CDR3 sequence reads: CASSTGGQETQYF. The CDR3 DNA follows: TGCGCCAGCAGCACGGGTGGCCAAGAGACCCAGTACTTC.

With respect to this clonotype: At one boundary the junction diverges from the germline segment, which might be a read error. The rearrangement uses TRBV20-1 and TRBJ1-1, with D maybe TRBD1 (5 bases). The CDR3 contains 17 residues. Germline V CDR1 and CDR2: DFQATT, SNEGSKA (reference sequence). The CDR3 DNA reads TGCAGCGCTAGAGATCGCCTCAAACAGGCTGACCAGACTGAAGCTTTCTTT. This gives the protein CSARDRLKQADQTEAFF.

The gene calls are TRBV6-2 or TRBV6-3 and TRBJ2-4; 12 positions match TRBD1. There are 17 residues in the CDR3. Germline CDR1 MNHEY, CDR2 SVGEGT. J gave up 3 bases and V 5 bases, and 8 bases lay outside the gene matches. The CDR3 DNA sequence: TGTGCCAGCAGTGATCCCGGGACAGGGGGCGGCAAAAACATTCAGTACTTC. As protein: CASSDPGTGGGKNIQYF.

The rearrangement links TRBV5-1 to TRBJ2-1; weak D call: TRBD1 (6 bases). Germline assignment: CDR1 SGHRS and CDR2 YFSETQ. V was trimmed by 1 base and J by 9 bases, leaving 17 bases between them. This CDR3 is 15 amino acids long. This chain's CDR3 is CASSLLGAGQIEQFF. Here the CDR3 DNA reads TGCGCCAGCAGCTTGTTGGGGGCTGGTCAAATTGAGCAGTTCTTC. Filled out from reference TRBV5-1 and TRBJ2-1, the complete variable domain reads KAGVTQTPRYLIKTRGQQVTLSCSPISGHRSVSWYQQTPGQGLQFLFEYFSETQRNKGNFPGRFSGRQFSNSRSEMNVSTLELGDSALYLCASSLLGAGQIEQFFGPGTRLTVL.

At least ten counts were recorded for this clonotype. The chain uses TRBV5-1 and TRBJ2-3, with D unresolved. The CDR3 has 15 residues. Germline loops: CDR1 SGHRS, CDR2 YFSETQ. V was clipped by 0 bases and J by 5 bases, with 13 bases between them. The CDR3 region is CASSLDSTEGDTQYF. CDR3 DNA sequence: TGCGCCAGCAGCTTGGATAGCACCGAAGGAGATACGCAGTATTTT.

CDR3 loop: CASSARERGNTGELFF. CDR3 nucleotide sequence: TGTGCCAGCAGTGCCAGGGAGCGGGGGAACACCGGGGAGCTGTTTTTT. The chain links TRBV6-2 or TRBV6-3 to TRBJ2-2, with 7 bases fitting TRBD2. V gave up 5 bases and J gave up 1 base; unmatched junction bases: 7. The germline V gene has CDR1 MNHEY and CDR2 SVGEGT. The CDR3 contains 16 residues.

The CDR3 region has the DNA TGTGCCAGCAGCTACAGAGACGGCCGCTACGAGCAGTACTTC. Translating gives CASSYRDGRYEQYF. The chain recombines TRBV11-3 with TRBJ2-7; D gene ambiguous. The CDR3 extends over 14 amino acids. Germline CDR1 reads SGHNT; CDR2 reads YENEEA. V lost 4 bases and J lost 3, with 13 bases in between.